A single T cell receptor (beta chain) is shown here with its context. Its antigen remains unknown. This entry is derived from a study of cytomegalovirus exposure and HLA in healthy donors. About the study: An early data release held approximately 85 million unique TCRs from HLA-typed donors.

The PCR was carried out with 60 Vbeta primers and 13 Jbeta primers. Only in-frame clones appear in the TCRdb table, and some are missing; sequencing was by immunoSEQ multiplex PCR. In the table there are some 190,000 clones, roughly four fifths of which are singletons. The CDR3 is 13 amino acids. Germline V lookup: CDR1 SEHNR, CDR2 FQNEAQ (reference sequence). Trimming took 8 bases from V and 8 from J, leaving 18 bases between them. The study, taken as a whole, reports: Prediction of most subjects' HLA-A and HLA-B alleles by TCR beta sequences was reportedly accurate. At a 0.05 false discovery rate, a later analysis found over 15,000 TCR beta sequences to be associated with HLA alleles.

The sequencing input was PBMCs. This receptor was taken from a man in his late teens or twenties in good health and CMV-seronegative. The V call is TRBV7-9, the J call TRBJ1-2; D might be TRBD1 (6 bases). DNA of the CDR3: TGTGCCAGCGCTCCACCGGATACAGGGGGCTACACCTTC. Encoded protein: CASAPPDTGGYTF.